The 25 T cell receptor beta chains below were found in one sample sequenced in a study of shared clonotypes between healthy human individuals. Libraries were prepared by immunoSEQ multiplex PCR; TCRdb keeps only in-frame clonotypes and omits some of them. The sample includes 450,000 to 500,000 clones, 70% to 85% of them seen just once. Sequenced: PBMCs. The receptors come from a woman aged 40 to 50 in good health. Some clones in this sample may be carry-over from other donors' samples.

V and J are TRBV5-1 and TRBJ2-3; the D gene could be TRBD1 or TRBD2 (5 bases each). Germline V lookup: CDR1 SGHRS, CDR2 YFSETQ. The V and J ends lost 5 bases and 0 bases respectively, with 13 bases between them. This CDR3 spans 15 amino acids. CDR3 loop: CASSFPGRSTDTQYF. CDR3 in DNA: TGCGCCAGCAGTTTTCCGGGACGGAGCACAGATACGCAGTATTTT. Filled out from reference TRBV5-1 and TRBJ2-3, the complete variable domain reads KAGVTQTPRYLIKTRGQQVTLSCSPISGHRSVSWYQQTPGQGLQFLFEYFSETQRNKGNFPGRFSGRQFSNSRSEMNVSTLELGDSALYLCASSFPGRSTDTQYFGPGTRLTVL.

The V gene is TRBV7-8, the J gene TRBJ1-1; TRBD1 might be the D (6 bases). The CDR3 has 15 amino acids. Germline V gives CDR1 SGHVS, CDR2 FQNEAQ. Between the trimmed V and J ends, which lost 3 bases and 6 bases, there was a span of 17 bases. The CDR3 sequence is CASSLGGGPTAEAFF. The CDR3 DNA reads as TGTGCCAGCAGCTTGGGGGGCGGGCCCACCGCTGAAGCTTTCTTT.

The chain uses TRBV28 and TRBJ2-3; D remains ambiguous. The CDR3 is 13 residues long. The V end was cut by 5 bases, the J end by 2 bases, with 8 bases between. Germline V lookup: CDR1 MDHEN, CDR2 SYDVKM. DNA of the CDR3: TGTGCCAGCAGTCCCCCCGACACAGATACGCAGTATTTT. Its translation: CASSPPDTDTQYF. Full variable domain (missing parts from reference TRBV28 and TRBJ2-3): DVKVTQSSRYLVKRTGEKVFLECVQDMDHENMFWYRQDPGLGLRLIYFSYDVKMKEKGDIPEGYSVSREKKERFSLILESASTNQTSMYLCASSPPDTDTQYFGPGTRLTVL.

This clone appeared a single time. The chain carries TRBV2 and TRBJ1-4; no clear D. The CDR3 has 15 amino acids. The V gene lost 3 bases and the J gene lost 7 bases, with 15 bases spanning the gap. Germline V gene lookup returns CDR1 SNHLY and CDR2 FYNNEI. The CDR3 reads CASSELGRITEKLFF. The DNA for the CDR3 is TGTGCCAGCAGTGAGCTAGGGCGCATCACTGAAAAACTGTTTTTT.

J is TRBJ2-7 and V is TRBV9; no clear D gene. V lost 0 bases and J lost 6, with 10 bases in between. This CDR3 is 13 amino acids long. Germline V gene sequence: CDR1 SGDLS, CDR2 YYNGEE. The CDR3 DNA reads TGTGCCAGCAGCGTAGATCCCGGCGGCGAGCAGTACTTC. Amino acid sequence: CASSVDPGGEQYF.

Many counts were recorded for this clone. This chain uses TRBV19 with TRBJ2-5; D possibly uses TRBD1 or TRBD2 (5 bases each). Trimming removed 6 bases from V and 5 bases from J, with 13 bases in between. The length of the CDR3 is 13 residues. The germline gives CDR1 LNHDA, CDR2 SQIVND (reference sequence). CDR3 nucleotide sequence: TGTGCCAGTAGAGTTGGGGGAAGCGAGACCCAGTACTTC. This codes for CASRVGGSETQYF.

V gene TRBV5-3 combines with J gene TRBJ1-4, with D uncertain. TRBV5-3 qualifies as an ORF whose function is uncertain. The CDR3 has 16 amino acids. Trimming left V 0 bases short and J 6 bases short, with 15 bases between. CDR3 DNA sequence: TGTGCCAGAAGCTTGGAGACGGTACCGTATTATGAAAAACTGTTTTTT. Translated: CARSLETVPYYEKLFF.

This clone was observed a handful of times. A read error is possible here, since a much larger clone lies one base away. For the CDR3, the DNA is TGTGCCTGGAGCTACGGGGGCTACGAGCAGTACTTC. It is translated as CAWSYGGYEQYF. The rearrangement joins TRBV30 to TRBJ2-7, with D maybe TRBD2 (6 bases). The CDR3 has 12 amino acids. Germline CDR1 GTSNPN, CDR2 SVGIG (reference sequence). V was clipped by 3 bases and J by 3 bases, with 9 bases between them.

The V and J genes are TRBV5-1 and TRBJ2-2; 11 bases are shared with TRBD2. The length of the CDR3 is 18 residues. J gave up 0 bases and V 4 bases, and 8 bases lay outside the gene matches. From germline, CDR1 is SGHRS and CDR2 YFSETQ. CDR3: CASSGRTSGRSNTGELFF. The CDR3 DNA reads TGCGCCAGCAGCGGACGAACTAGCGGGAGATCGAACACCGGGGAGCTGTTTTTT.

The chain links TRBV7-9 to TRBJ2-3, with 12 bases identical to TRBD2. V shed 4 bases and J 4 bases; nucleotides not matched to a gene: 3. This CDR3 is built from 15 residues. CDR1 and CDR2 from the germline V gene are SEHNR and FQNEAQ (reference sequence). The CDR3 loop reads CASSSSGRAADTQYF. The CDR3 DNA reads as TGTGCCAGCAGCTCTAGCGGGAGGGCCGCAGATACGCAGTATTTT.

This chain links TRBV7-3 with TRBJ2-1; 16 positions match TRBD2. The CDR3 has 14 residues. J was trimmed by 15 bases and V by 4 bases; bases with no gene match: 6. The germline V gene encodes CDR1 SGHTA and CDR2 FQGTGA. The CDR3 nucleotides read TGTGCCAGCAGCTCGGGACTAGCGGGAGGGCCGTTGTTCTTC. Translated: CASSSGLAGGPLFF.

This sequence joins TRBV5-1 and TRBJ1-4; 11 bases match TRBD1. Germline-derived CDR1 and CDR2 are SGHRS and YFSETQ. This CDR3 region has 15 residues. V shed 0 bases and J 7 bases; nucleotides not matched to a gene: 2. The DNA of the CDR3 is TGCGCCAGCAGCTTGGCCGGGACAGGGGGTGAAAAACTGTTTTTT. Residues: CASSLAGTGGEKLFF.

V usage is TRBV5-5 and J usage is TRBJ2-7; D unclear. V shed 0 bases and J shed 1 base, with 5 bases lying between them. There are 13 residues in the CDR3. Germline loops: CDR1 SGHKS, CDR2 YYEKEE (reference sequence). CDR3 sequence reads: CASSLEGSYEQYF. The CDR3 DNA follows: TGTGCCAGCAGCTTGGAGGGTTCCTACGAGCAGTACTTC.

The chain is built from TRBV4-2 and TRBJ1-2, with 11 bases identical to TRBD1. Germline V gene data show CDR1 as LGHNA and CDR2 as YNFKEQ. The trim removed 0 bases at V and 5 bases at J, leaving 5 bases unmatched. The CDR3 length is 16 residues. CDR3 sequence (DNA): TGTGCCAGCAGCCAAGATGGGACAGGGGGTACGTATGGCTACACCTTC. Its protein product is CASSQDGTGGTYGYTF.

The chain joins TRBV15 to TRBJ1-3, with no clear D. The CDR3 is 17 amino acids. From germline, CDR1 is LNHNV and CDR2 YYDKDF (reference sequence). Trimming took 0 bases from V and 2 from J, leaving 14 bases between them. The CDR3 is CATSRDRQARAGNTIYF. CDR3 coding DNA: TGTGCCACCAGCAGAGATCGGCAGGCACGAGCTGGAAACACCATATATTTT.

In nucleotides, the CDR3 is TGTGCCAGCAGCCCCCAGGACAGGGGAGGCTACGAGCAGTACTTC. It specifies CASSPQDRGGYEQYF. The V call is TRBV11-1, the J call TRBJ2-7; 9 nucleotides match TRBD1. The V and J ends lost 5 bases and 3 bases, in that order; junction bases with no gene match: 8. CDR3 size: 15 residues. CDR1 and CDR2 from the germline V gene are SGHAT and FQDESV (reference sequence). The full variable domain, completed using reference TRBV11-1 and TRBJ2-7, is EAEVAQSPRYKITEKSQAVAFWCDPISGHATLYWYRQILGQGPELLVQFQDESVVDDSQLPKDRFSAERLKGVDSTLKIQPAELGDSAMYLCASSPQDRGGYEQYFGPGTRLTVT.

This chain connects TRBV10-3 to TRBJ2-7, with TRBD1 matching 8 bases. Germline loops: CDR1 ENHRY, CDR2 SYGVKD. CDR3 length equals 15 residues. The trim removed 3 bases at V and 2 bases at J, leaving 6 bases unmatched. The CDR3: CAISEGATGAYEQYF. CDR3 DNA sequence: TGTGCCATCAGTGAAGGGGCGACAGGGGCCTACGAGCAGTACTTC.

This chain connects TRBV4-1 to TRBJ2-3, with TRBD2 matching 12 bases. The CDR3 contains 17 residues. Germline V CDR1 and CDR2: MGHRA, YSYEKL. The V segment lost 2 bases and the J segment 5 bases; nucleotides outside the gene matches: 8. The CDR3 sequence is CASSQPLAGGPGDTQYF. For the CDR3, the DNA is TGCGCCAGCAGCCAACCTCTAGCGGGAGGGCCAGGAGATACGCAGTATTTT.

J is TRBJ1-5 and V is TRBV30; tentative D call: TRBD1 (6 bases). Germline lookup yields CDR1 GTSNPN and CDR2 SVGIG (reference sequence). The CDR3 contains 15 residues. Trimming pared 3 bases from V and 5 bases from J, leaving 17 bases between. CDR3 in amino acids: CAWRDPLRGDQPQHF. CDR3 nucleotides: TGTGCCTGGAGAGACCCCCTCAGGGGAGATCAGCCCCAGCATTTT.

The chain carries TRBV19 and TRBJ1-1; D possibly corresponds to TRBD1 (5 bases). CDR3 length: 13 residues. Germline loops: CDR1 LNHDA, CDR2 SQIVND (reference sequence). V lost 4 bases, J lost 6 bases, and 12 bases lay in between. The CDR3 loop reads CASSNQGVAEAFF. CDR3 DNA sequence: TGTGCCAGTAGTAACCAGGGTGTCGCTGAAGCTTTCTTT.

This clone was counted once. The chain uses TRBV28 and TRBJ2-2, with D tentatively TRBD2 (5 bases). CDR3 length: 15 residues. The germline V gene has CDR1 MDHEN and CDR2 SYDVKM. The V end was cut by 4 bases, the J end by 4 bases, with 13 bases between. The CDR3 bases are TGTGCCAGCAGTTCCACGGGAATCCGCACCGGGGAGCTGTTTTTT. Translating gives CASSSTGIRTGELFF.

CDR3 nucleotides: TGTGCCAGCAGTTTCGGGACAGCCCTTAACTATGGCTACACCTTC. Protein sequence: CASSFGTALNYGYTF. This sequence joins TRBV28 and TRBJ1-2; TRBD1 aligns across 7 bases. The CDR3 contains 15 residues. Germline V gives CDR1 MDHEN, CDR2 SYDVKM. V was clipped by 3 bases and J by 1 base; unmatched bases: 5.

The V and J genes are TRBV28 and TRBJ1-3; TRBD1 matches at 11 bases. CDR1 and CDR2 (germline): MDHEN, SYDVKM. The CDR3 length is 17 residues. V lost 4 bases and J lost 1; bases outside the gene matches: 6. The CDR3 here is CASSSGQGAVSGNTIYF. The CDR3 DNA is TGTGCCAGCAGTTCTGGACAGGGGGCGGTGTCTGGAAACACCATATATTTT.

Comments on this clone: Since a much larger clone is just one base distant, this may be a read error. Other DNA sequences in the same sample also yield this CDR3. V gene TRBV25-1 combines with J gene TRBJ1-1; D call uncertain. The CDR3 extends over 15 amino acids. Germline CDR1 is MGHDK and CDR2 is SYGVNS. Trimming stripped 1 base from V and 4 bases from J, with 13 bases between. CDR3 residues: CASSEWNLGSTEAFF. The CDR3 DNA is TGTGCCAGCAGTGAATGGAATCTGGGCTCCACTGAAGCTTTCTTT.

V is TRBV6-6 and J is TRBJ2-5, with 9 bases that match TRBD2. Trimming cost V 6 bases and J 5 bases; bases outside gene matches: 7. Germline lookup yields CDR1 MNHNY and CDR2 SVGAGI (reference sequence). CDR3 length: 14 residues. The CDR3 region has the DNA TGTGCCAGCAGCCAGACTAGCGGCAGTGAGACCCAGTACTTC. This encodes CASSQTSGSETQYF.